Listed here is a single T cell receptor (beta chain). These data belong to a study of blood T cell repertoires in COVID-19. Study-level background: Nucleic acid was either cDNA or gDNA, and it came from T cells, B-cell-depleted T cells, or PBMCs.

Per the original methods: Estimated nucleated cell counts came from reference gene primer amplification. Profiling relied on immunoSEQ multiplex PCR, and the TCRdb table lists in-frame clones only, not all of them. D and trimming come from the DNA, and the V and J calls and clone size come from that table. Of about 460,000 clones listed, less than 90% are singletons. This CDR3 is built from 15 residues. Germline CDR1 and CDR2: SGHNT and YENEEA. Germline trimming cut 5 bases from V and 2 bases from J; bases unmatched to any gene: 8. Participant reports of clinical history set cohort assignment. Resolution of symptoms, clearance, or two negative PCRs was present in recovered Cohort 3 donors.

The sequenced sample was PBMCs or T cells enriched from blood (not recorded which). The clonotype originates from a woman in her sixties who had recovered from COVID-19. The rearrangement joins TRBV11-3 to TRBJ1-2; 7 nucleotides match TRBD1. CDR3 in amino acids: CASSPGGTANYGYTF. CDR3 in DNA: TGTGCCAGCAGCCCGGGTGGGACAGCCAACTATGGCTACACCTTC.